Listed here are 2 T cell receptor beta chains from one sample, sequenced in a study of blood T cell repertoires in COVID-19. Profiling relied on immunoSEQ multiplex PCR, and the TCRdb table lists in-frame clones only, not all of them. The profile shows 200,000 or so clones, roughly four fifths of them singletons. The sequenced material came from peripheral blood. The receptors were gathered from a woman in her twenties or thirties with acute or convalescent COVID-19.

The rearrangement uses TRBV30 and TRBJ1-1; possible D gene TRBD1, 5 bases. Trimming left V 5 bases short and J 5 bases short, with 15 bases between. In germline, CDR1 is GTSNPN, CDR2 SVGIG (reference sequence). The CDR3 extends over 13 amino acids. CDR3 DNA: TGTGCCTGGGGAAGGCAGGGAGGGACTGAAGCTTTCTTT. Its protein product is CAWGRQGGTEAFF.

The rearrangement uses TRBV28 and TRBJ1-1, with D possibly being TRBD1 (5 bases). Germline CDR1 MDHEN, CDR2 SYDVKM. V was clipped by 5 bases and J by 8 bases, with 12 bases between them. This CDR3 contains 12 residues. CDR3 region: CASSRRQFEAFF. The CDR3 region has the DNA TGTGCCAGCAGTAGACGACAGTTCGAAGCTTTCTTT. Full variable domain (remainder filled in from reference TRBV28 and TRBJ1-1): DVKVTQSSRYLVKRTGEKVFLECVQDMDHENMFWYRQDPGLGLRLIYFSYDVKMKEKGDIPEGYSVSREKKERFSLILESASTNQTSMYLCASSRRQFEAFFGQGTRLTVV.